These 7 T cell receptor beta chains were sequenced from one sample in a study of blood T cell repertoires in COVID-19. Using immunoSEQ multiplex PCR, the repertoire was profiled, and TCRdb retains in-frame clones only, with some absent. The sample lists a few hundred thousand clones, roughly 87% occurring once. Sequencing was done on a sample of peripheral blood. These receptors all come from a woman in her 30s with acute or convalescent COVID-19.

The chain recombines TRBV4-3 with TRBJ2-1; D ambiguous. The germline CDR1 and CDR2 sequences are LGHNA and YSLEER. The V end was cut by 4 bases, the J end by 0 bases, with 10 bases between. The CDR3 runs 15 residues. The CDR3 DNA follows: TGCGCCAGCAGCCCCGAGGCCACCTCCTACAATGAGCAGTTCTTC. Translating it yields CASSPEATSYNEQFF.

This clone was observed at least ten times. The V gene is TRBV19, the J gene TRBJ2-7; 8 bases align to TRBD2. With 5 bases clipped from V and 4 bases from J, the junction kept 7 bases outside the gene matches. Per the germline V gene, CDR1 is LNHDA and CDR2 is SQIVND (reference sequence). This CDR3 spans 14 amino acids. The CDR3 reads CASSESGREYEQYF. The CDR3 DNA reads TGTGCCAGTAGTGAAAGCGGGAGAGAATACGAGCAGTACTTC.

The V call is TRBV10-3, the J call TRBJ2-2, with 9 bases lining up with TRBD1. V gave up 5 bases and J gave up 3 bases; unmatched junction bases: 4. The germline CDR1 and CDR2 sequences are ENHRY and SYGVKD. The CDR3 runs to 15 residues. CDR3 loop: CAISQRTGDTGELFF. CDR3 coding DNA: TGTGCCATCAGTCAGAGGACAGGGGACACCGGGGAGCTGTTTTTT.

The CDR3 DNA is TGCAGTGCTAGTTCTTCTCAGACTAGCGGCAGACCCAATGAGCAGTTCTTC. This encodes CSASSSQTSGRPNEQFF. This chain connects TRBV20-1 to TRBJ2-1, with 9 bases aligning to TRBD2. Germline CDR1 DFQATT, CDR2 SNEGSKA (reference sequence). Losses at the gene ends were 3 bases for V and 6 bases for J; bases not matched to a gene: 15. CDR3 length: 17 residues.

Here the CDR3 DNA reads TGCGCCAGCAGCTTGCTGACAGCTTCCACAGATACGCAGTATTTT. Its protein product is CASSLLTASTDTQYF. The rearrangement joins TRBV5-1 to TRBJ2-3; maybe TRBD1 (5 bases). This CDR3 is 15 amino acids long. Trimming removed 1 base from V and 2 bases from J, with 11 bases in between. Germline loops: CDR1 SGHRS, CDR2 YFSETQ.

The rearrangement uses TRBV7-6 and TRBJ1-5, with TRBD1 identical over 7 bases. V shed 5 bases and J 5 bases; nucleotides not matched to a gene: 3. The CDR3 extends over 13 amino acids. CDR1 SGHVS and CDR2 FNYEAQ come from the germline V gene. The CDR3 nucleotides are TGTGCCAGCAGCACAGGGACAGATCAGCCCCAGCATTTT. Its translation: CASSTGTDQPQHF. The full variable domain, rest sourced from reference TRBV7-6 and TRBJ1-5, is GAGVSQSPRYKVTKRGQDVALRCDPISGHVSLYWYRQALGQGPEFLTYFNYEAQQDKSGLPNDRFSAERPEGSISTLTIQRTEQRDSAMYRCASSTGTDQPQHFGDGTRLSIL.

The chain combines TRBV15 with TRBJ2-7; 7 bases match TRBD2. The J segment lost 0 bases and the V segment lost 2 bases, leaving 28 bases of the junction unmatched. CDR1 is LNHNV, CDR2 YYDKDF, per germline (reference sequence). The CDR3 contains 23 residues. CDR3 residues: CATSRLRIRVAAGALQPSYEQYF. The CDR3 DNA sequence: TGTGCCACCAGCAGACTGCGAATCCGCGTAGCGGCGGGAGCCCTCCAGCCCTCCTACGAGCAGTACTTC. Using reference TRBV15 and TRBJ2-7 for the parts outside the CDR3, the full variable domain is DAMVIQNPRYQVTQFGKPVTLSCSQTLNHNVMYWYQQKSSQAPKLLFHYYDKDFNNEADTPDNFQSRRPNTSFCFLDIRSPGLGDTAMYLCATSRLRIRVAAGALQPSYEQYFGPGTRLTVT.